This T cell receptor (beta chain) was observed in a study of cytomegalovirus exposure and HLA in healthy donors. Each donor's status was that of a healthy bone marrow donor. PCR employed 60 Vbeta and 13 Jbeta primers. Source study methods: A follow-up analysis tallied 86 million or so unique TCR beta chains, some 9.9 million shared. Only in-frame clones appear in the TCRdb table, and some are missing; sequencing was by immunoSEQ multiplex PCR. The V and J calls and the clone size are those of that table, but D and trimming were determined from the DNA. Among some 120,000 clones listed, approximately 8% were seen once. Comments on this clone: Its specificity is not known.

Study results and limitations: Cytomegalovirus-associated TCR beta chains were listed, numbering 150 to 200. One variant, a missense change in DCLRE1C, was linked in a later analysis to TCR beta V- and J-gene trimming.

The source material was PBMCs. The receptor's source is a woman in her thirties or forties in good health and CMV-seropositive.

CDR3 residues: CASSVGDLTHYGYTF. The CDR3, as DNA: TGTGCCAGCAGCGTAGGAGATCTTACCCACTATGGCTACACCTTC. The rearrangement uses TRBV9 and TRBJ1-2; no definite D call. The germline V gene encodes CDR1 SGDLS and CDR2 YYNGEE. The CDR3 covers 15 residues. V was pared by 0 bases and J by 3 bases, with 12 bases between.